The 4 T cell receptor beta chains presented below share a single source sample, sequenced in a study of T cells in Graves' hyperthyroidism and ophthalmopathy. Template material for amplifying TCR beta CDR3 regions consisted of RNA transcripts. The TCR CDR3 first-round RT-PCR relied on the HTBI primer set. TCRdb independently ran MiXCR on the multiplex PCR reads; one entry per CDR3 protein. The table lists 550,000 to 800,000 distinct CDR3 sequences, 15% to 20% of them singletons. The specimen was blood. The receptors shown here come from a man aged 18 to 29 with Graves' hyperthyroidism.

This rearrangement joins TRBV29-1 to TRBJ1-1, with a weak D call TRBD1 (6 bases). The germline V gene has CDR1 SQVTM and CDR2 ANQGSEA. Trimming took 3 bases from V and 4 from J, leaving 15 bases between them. The CDR3 consists of 14 residues. CDR3 bases: TGCAGCGTTGAGGGAGGGGGGCGAGGCACTGAAGCTTTCTTT. This encodes CSVEGGGRGTEAFF.

The table lists this clonotype with a count of one. V is TRBV20-1 and J is TRBJ1-5, with a weak D call TRBD1 (5 bases). V shed 6 bases and J shed 0 bases, with 24 bases lying between them. This CDR3 is 18 amino acids long. The germline CDR1 and CDR2 sequences are DFQATT and SNEGSKA (reference sequence). CDR3 sequence reads: CSASRPRVAPFSNQPQHF. CDR3 DNA: TGCAGTGCGAGCCGCCCCAGGGTCGCACCTTTTAGCAATCAGCCCCAGCATTTT.

This clonotype was recorded many times. The chain recombines TRBV7-8 with TRBJ1-2; D is unclear. This CDR3 is built from 15 residues. Germline V lookup: CDR1 SGHVS, CDR2 FQNEAQ. V was trimmed by 1 base and J by 8 bases, leaving 17 bases between them. This chain's CDR3 is CASSLVMGPGGGYTF. The CDR3 nucleotides are TGTGCCAGCAGCTTAGTTATGGGCCCGGGAGGGGGCTACACCTTC.

The chain carries TRBV4-1 and TRBJ2-7; 7 positions agree with TRBD2. The germline gives CDR1 MGHRA, CDR2 YSYEKL. J gave up 0 bases and V 2 bases, and 7 bases lay outside the gene matches. The length of the CDR3 is 16 residues. Here the CDR3 DNA reads TGCGCCAGCAGCCAAAGTTCTAGCGGTAGCTCCTACGAGCAGTACTTC. As protein: CASSQSSSGSSYEQYF.